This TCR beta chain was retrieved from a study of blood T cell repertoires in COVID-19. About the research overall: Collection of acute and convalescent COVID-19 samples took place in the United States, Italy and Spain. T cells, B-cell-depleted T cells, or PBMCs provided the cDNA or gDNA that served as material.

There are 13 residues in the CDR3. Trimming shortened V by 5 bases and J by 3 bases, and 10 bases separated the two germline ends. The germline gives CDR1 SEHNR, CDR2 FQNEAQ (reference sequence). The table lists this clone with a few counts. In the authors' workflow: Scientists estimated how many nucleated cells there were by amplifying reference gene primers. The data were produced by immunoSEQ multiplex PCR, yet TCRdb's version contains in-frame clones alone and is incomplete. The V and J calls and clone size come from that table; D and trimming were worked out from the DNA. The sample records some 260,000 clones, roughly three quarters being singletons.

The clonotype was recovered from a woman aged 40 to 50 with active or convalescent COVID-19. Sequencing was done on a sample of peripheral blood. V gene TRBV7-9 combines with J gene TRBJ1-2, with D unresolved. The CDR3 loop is CASSHDPDYGYTF. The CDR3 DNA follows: TGTGCCAGCAGCCACGATCCGGACTATGGCTACACCTTC. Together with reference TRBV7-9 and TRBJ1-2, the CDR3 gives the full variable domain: DTGVSQNPRHKITKRGQNVTFRCDPISEHNRLYWYRQTLGQGPEFLTYFQNEAQLEKSRLLSDRFSAERPKGSFSTLEIQRTEQGDSAMYLCASSHDPDYGYTFGSGTRLTVV.